This T cell receptor (beta chain) comes out of a study of T cells in Graves' hyperthyroidism and ophthalmopathy. The V end lost 4 bases, the J end lost 5 bases, and 9 bases lay between the germline ends. The CDR3 is 12 residues long. Germline V CDR1 and CDR2: SNHLY, FYNNEI. This clonotype was seen at least ten times. RNA transcripts provided the source from which TCR beta CDR3 regions were amplified. HTBI primers were employed in a first-round RT-PCR of the TCR CDR3. TCRdb itself ran the multiplex PCR reads through MiXCR, one entry per CDR3 protein. Of 300,000 to 400,000 distinct CDR3 sequences listed, roughly 20% were seen once; the top ten hold less than 65%.

V usage is TRBV2 and J usage is TRBJ2-7; the D is unclear. Material for sequencing was blood. The receptor was isolated from a woman in her forties or fifties with Graves' hyperthyroidism. The DNA for the CDR3 is TGTGCCAGCAGTGCGACAAGAGACGAGCAGTACTTC. Protein product: CASSATRDEQYF.